This T cell receptor beta chain comes out of a study of CD8 T cells in ankylosing spondylitis. Study results and limitations: About 8 highly homologous variants made up a TCR beta motif, and this motif appeared characteristic of ankylosing spondylitis blood. Disease-associated clonotypes exhibited CD8+ identity and were relatively infrequent in peripheral blood.

TCRdb re-called the 5' RACE reads through MiXCR, storing one row per CDR3 protein. The sample lists 750,000 to 850,000 distinct CDR3 sequences; roughly 12% were seen once. The CDR3 is made up of 15 amino acids. The V and J ends lost 2 bases and 8 bases respectively, with 16 bases between them. Germline V gene lookup returns CDR1 SGHTA and CDR2 FQGTGA. A few counts support this clonotype. The target antigen is unknown. The sample consisted of blood, either unsorted or a sorted T cell fraction (not recorded which). This receptor was obtained from a male donor with ankylosing spondylitis. The chain employs TRBV7-3 and TRBJ2-1, with D possibly TRBD1 on 6 matching bases. The CDR3 region has the DNA TGTGCCAGCAGCTTACTCCCCACAGGGTCGGATGAGCAGTTCTTC. Translated, it gives CASSLLPTGSDEQFF. The full variable domain, rest sourced from reference TRBV7-3 and TRBJ2-1, is GAGVSQTPSNKVTEKGKYVELRCDPISGHTALYWYRQSLGQGPEFLIYFQGTGAADDSGLPNDRFFAVRPEGSVSTLKIQRTERGDSAVYLCASSLLPTGSDEQFFGPGTRLTVL.